Below, one TCR beta chain is given with its context. Its matching antigen is unknown. Clones were read by immunoSEQ multiplex PCR, and TCRdb kept only the in-frame ones, dropping some. This table has about 60,000 clones, approximately 86% appearing once. This record belongs to a study of OX40 agonist ivuxolimab in advanced cancers. Study in general: Patients were given ivuxolimab, an antibody that agonizes OX40 (CD134).

The germline gives CDR1 MNHEY, CDR2 SVGAGI. CDR3 length equals 13 residues. Trimming removed 5 bases at V and 8 bases at J, with 13 bases between. Study conclusions and caveats: Averaging showed that CD8+ T cells had more expanded clones than CD4+ did. CD4+ and CD8+ blood T cells expanded clonally by week 6 at 0.1 to 3.0 mg/kg.

Systemic immunosuppression or autoimmune disease history was grounds to exclude patients. V gene TRBV6-5 combines with J gene TRBJ2-1; D possibly corresponds to TRBD2 (5 bases). The source of this sequence is an adult with an advanced solid tumor such as melanoma, head and neck, liver or kidney cancer. The sample was CD4+ or CD8+ T cells sorted from blood, taken in a trial of the OX40 agonist ivuxolimab. The CDR3 DNA reads as TGTGCCAGCAGTATACTAGGAGGCGATGAGCAGTTCTTC. Translation gives CASSILGGDEQFF.